This T cell receptor beta chain came from a study of cytomegalovirus exposure and HLA in healthy donors. With respect to this clone: Its antigen is undetermined.

Vbeta (60) and Jbeta (13) primers were used in the PCR. As processed by the authors: A later analysis tallied some 80 million unique TCR beta chains, around 10 million of them shared. TCRdb's copy holds only in-frame clones and misses some; the assay was immunoSEQ multiplex PCR. V and J calls and clone size are copied from that table; D and trimming were computed from the DNA. The data contain some 160,000 clones, roughly 80% of them seen just once; the ten biggest clones take up around 9.1%. Points from the study as a whole: Later analysis demonstrated an association between a missense DCLRE1C variant and TCR beta V- and J-gene trimming. A later analysis reportedly identified an Asian-associated ancestry cluster as carrying fewer N-insertions than the 666-donor mean. The authors excluded some V segments, including TRBV6-2 and TRBV6-3, as indistinguishable.

The CDR3 runs to 14 residues. The germline V gene encodes CDR1 MNHEY and CDR2 SVGAGI. V was clipped by 6 bases and J by 1 base, with 11 bases between them. The receptor was isolated from a male donor in good health and CMV-seropositive. This chain joins TRBV6-5 and TRBJ2-3; no reliable D call. The sequencing sample was made of PBMCs. The CDR3 loop reads CASREDWGTDTQYF. As DNA, the CDR3 is TGTGCCAGCAGGGAAGACTGGGGCACAGATACGCAGTATTTT.